This T cell receptor beta chain was found in a study of graft-versus-host responses after intestinal transplantation. Study-wide context: Recipients got multivisceral, liver-intestinal, or isolated intestinal transplants. Following induction with anti-thymocyte globulin, all recipients were given tacrolimus and steroids for approximately three years.

Points on this clone: Antigen unknown.

Repertoires were generated with immunoSEQ multiplex PCR, while TCRdb's copy carries only in-frame clones and drops some. Of some 48,000 clones in the sample, 85% to 95% were seen once. General study results and limits: Early declines in HvG clones that occurred post-transplant were associated with peak circulating GvH clone levels. GvH clones were found in recipient marrow; some appeared first in ileum or blood.

This CDR3 comprises 18 residues. After removal of 2 bases from V and 0 bases from J, the junction contained 12 bases not matched to a gene. The germline CDR1 and CDR2 sequences are SGHAT and FQNNGV. The sequence came from a human donor who was the organ donor for an intestinal transplant. The source material was unstimulated CD8+ T cells sorted from spleen or lymph node cells, sampled before transplant. This chain connects TRBV11-2 to TRBJ2-5; 7 nucleotides line up with TRBD2. CDR3 loop: CASSLWSGTYWDQETQYF. CDR3 sequence (DNA): TGTGCCAGCAGCTTATGGAGCGGGACCTACTGGGACCAAGAGACCCAGTACTTC.